The 5 T cell receptor beta chains reported below all come from one sample, sequenced in a study of T cells in Graves' hyperthyroidism and ophthalmopathy. RNA transcripts served as the template for amplifying TCR beta CDR3 regions. First-round RT-PCR with HTBI primers amplified the TCR CDR3 region. TCRdb fed the multiplex PCR reads into MiXCR, producing one record per CDR3 protein. This table has about 640,000 distinct CDR3 sequences, about a fifth appearing once. What was sequenced was blood. These receptors were obtained from a man aged 30 to 39 with Graves' ophthalmopathy.

CDR3 protein: CSVLRGISTDTQYF. Written as DNA, the CDR3 is TGCAGCGTTTTGCGGGGAATAAGCACAGATACGCAGTATTTT. The chain joins TRBV29-1 to TRBJ2-3; tentatively, D is TRBD2 (6 bases). Trimming took off 5 bases at V and 0 bases at J, with 12 bases between the two ends. The CDR3 is 14 amino acids. Germline V gene sequence: CDR1 SQVTM, CDR2 ANQGSEA.

This clonotype was found many times. V and J are TRBV2 and TRBJ2-3; 7 bases line up with TRBD1. CDR3 length: 15 residues. The V segment lost 6 bases and the J segment 6 bases; nucleotides outside the gene matches: 12. CDR1 and CDR2 (germline): SNHLY, FYNNEI. The CDR3 DNA reads as TGTGCCAGCAGCGTACAGGGGAACAAAGCCGATACGCAGTATTTT. Translation gives CASSVQGNKADTQYF.

This chain uses TRBV24-1 with TRBJ1-2, with TRBD1 matching over 10 bases. Per germline, CDR1 KGHDR and CDR2 SFDVKD. The V and J ends lost 7 bases and 4 bases, in that order; junction bases with no gene match: 8. This CDR3 has 15 amino acids. The CDR3 protein is CATSGQGDLFYGYTF. The CDR3 DNA is TGTGCCACCAGCGGACAGGGGGATCTTTTCTATGGCTACACCTTC.

CDR3 protein: CASSQGNPGQTDYEQYF. The CDR3 bases are TGCGCCAGCAGCCAAGGCAACCCGGGACAGACTGACTACGAGCAGTACTTC. The chain couples TRBV4-1 to TRBJ2-7, with 7 nucleotides matching TRBD1. The ends lost 1 base at V and 3 bases at J; junction bases unmatched: 12. Germline lookup yields CDR1 MGHRA and CDR2 YSYEKL. The CDR3 runs to 17 residues.

This clonotype has ten or more counts. This rearrangement joins TRBV7-9 to TRBJ2-7; a possible D gene is TRBD2 (6 bases). Germline V gives CDR1 SEHNR, CDR2 FQNEAQ (reference sequence). V gave up 4 bases and J gave up 6 bases, with 22 bases separating them. The length of the CDR3 is 16 residues. The CDR3 nucleotides are TGTGCCAGCAGCTCCGATCTTGGAGGACTACGAGGCGAGCAGTACTTC. Amino acids: CASSSDLGGLRGEQYF.